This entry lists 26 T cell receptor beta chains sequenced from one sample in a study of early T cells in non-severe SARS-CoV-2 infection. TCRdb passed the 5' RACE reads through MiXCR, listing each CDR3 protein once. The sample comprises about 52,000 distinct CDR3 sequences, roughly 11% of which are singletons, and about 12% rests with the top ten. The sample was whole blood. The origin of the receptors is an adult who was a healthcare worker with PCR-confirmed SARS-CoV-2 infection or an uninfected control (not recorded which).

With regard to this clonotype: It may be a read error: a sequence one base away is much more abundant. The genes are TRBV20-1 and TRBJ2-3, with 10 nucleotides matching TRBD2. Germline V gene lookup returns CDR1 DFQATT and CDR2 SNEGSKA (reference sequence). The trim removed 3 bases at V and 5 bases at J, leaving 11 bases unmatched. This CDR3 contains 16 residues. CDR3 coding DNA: TGCAGTGCTAGCCCTCAAGCGGGGGGGCCGAAAGATACGCAGTATTTT. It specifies CSASPQAGGPKDTQYF.

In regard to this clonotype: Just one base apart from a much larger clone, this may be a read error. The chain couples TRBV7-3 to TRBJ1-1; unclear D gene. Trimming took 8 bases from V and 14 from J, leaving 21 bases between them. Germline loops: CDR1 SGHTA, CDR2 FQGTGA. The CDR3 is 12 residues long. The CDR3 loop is CASAMDPARIFF. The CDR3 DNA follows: TGTGCCAGCGCAATGGACCCCGCGAGGATCTTCTTT.

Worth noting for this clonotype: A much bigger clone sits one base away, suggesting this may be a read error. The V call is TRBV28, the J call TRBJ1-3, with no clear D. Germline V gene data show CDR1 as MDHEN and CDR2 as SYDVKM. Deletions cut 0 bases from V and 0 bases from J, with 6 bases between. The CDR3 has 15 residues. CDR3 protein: CASSLWGDSGNTIYF. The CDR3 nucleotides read TGTGCCAGCAGTTTATGGGGAGACTCTGGAAACACCATATATTTT.

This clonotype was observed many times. The CDR3 loop is CASSGRTVQYTEAFF. CDR3 coding DNA: TGTGCCAGCAGCGGCAGGACAGTACAGTACACTGAAGCTTTCTTT. V gene TRBV5-5 combines with J gene TRBJ1-1; D might be TRBD1 (6 bases). This CDR3 contains 15 residues. Deletions cut 4 bases from V and 3 bases from J, with 16 bases between. CDR1 is SGHKS, CDR2 YYEKEE, per germline (reference sequence).

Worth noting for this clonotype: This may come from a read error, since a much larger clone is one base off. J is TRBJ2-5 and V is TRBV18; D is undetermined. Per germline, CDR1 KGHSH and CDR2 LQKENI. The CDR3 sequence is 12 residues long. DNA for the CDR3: TGTGTCAGCTCAAGGCTTACAGAGACCCAGTACTTC. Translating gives CVSSRLTETQYF. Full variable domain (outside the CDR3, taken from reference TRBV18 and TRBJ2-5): NAGVMQNPRHLVRRRGQEARLRCSPMKGHSHVYWYRQLPEEGLKFMVYLQKENIIDESGMPKERFSAEFPKEGPSILRIQQVVRGDSAAYFCVSSRLTETQYFGPGTRLLVL.

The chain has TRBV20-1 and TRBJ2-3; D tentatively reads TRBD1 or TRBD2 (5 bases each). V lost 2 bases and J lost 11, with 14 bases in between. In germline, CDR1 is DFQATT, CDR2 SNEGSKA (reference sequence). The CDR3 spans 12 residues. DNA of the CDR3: TGCAGTGCTAGACGGACACCCGAGGGGCAGTATTTT. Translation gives CSARRTPEGQYF.

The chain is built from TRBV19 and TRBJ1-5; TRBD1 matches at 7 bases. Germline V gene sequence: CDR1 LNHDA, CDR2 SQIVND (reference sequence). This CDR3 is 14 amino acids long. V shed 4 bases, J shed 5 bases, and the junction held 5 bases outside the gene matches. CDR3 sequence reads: CASSTGTDHQPQHF. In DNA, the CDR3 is TGTGCCAGTAGTACGGGGACAGACCATCAGCCCCAGCATTTT.

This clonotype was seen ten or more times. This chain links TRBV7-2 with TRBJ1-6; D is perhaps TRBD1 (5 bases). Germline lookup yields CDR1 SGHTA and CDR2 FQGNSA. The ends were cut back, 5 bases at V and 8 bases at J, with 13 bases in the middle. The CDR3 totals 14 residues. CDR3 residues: CASSPRWGDSPLHF. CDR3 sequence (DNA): TGTGCCAGCAGCCCTAGGTGGGGGGATTCACCCCTCCACTTT.

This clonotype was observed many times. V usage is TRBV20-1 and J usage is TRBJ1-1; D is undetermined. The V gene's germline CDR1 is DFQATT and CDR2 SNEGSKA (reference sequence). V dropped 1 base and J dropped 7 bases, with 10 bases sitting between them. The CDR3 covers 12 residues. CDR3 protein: CSARVEQDEAFF. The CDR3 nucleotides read TGCAGTGCTAGAGTGGAGCAGGATGAAGCTTTCTTT.

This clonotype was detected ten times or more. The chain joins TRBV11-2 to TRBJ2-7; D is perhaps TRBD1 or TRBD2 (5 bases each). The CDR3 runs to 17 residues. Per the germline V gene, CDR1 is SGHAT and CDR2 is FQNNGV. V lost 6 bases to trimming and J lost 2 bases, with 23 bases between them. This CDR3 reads CASSRSGHTLNTYEQYF. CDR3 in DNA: TGTGCCAGCAGTCGTTCGGGGCATACCTTGAATACCTACGAGCAGTACTTC.

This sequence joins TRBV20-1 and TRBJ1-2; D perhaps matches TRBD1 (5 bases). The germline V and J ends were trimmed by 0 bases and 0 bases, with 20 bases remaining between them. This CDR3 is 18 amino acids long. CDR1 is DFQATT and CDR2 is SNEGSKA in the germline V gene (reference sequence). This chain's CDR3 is CSARERWQGVEANYGYTF. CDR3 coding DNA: TGCAGTGCTAGAGAAAGATGGCAGGGAGTTGAGGCTAACTATGGCTACACCTTC.

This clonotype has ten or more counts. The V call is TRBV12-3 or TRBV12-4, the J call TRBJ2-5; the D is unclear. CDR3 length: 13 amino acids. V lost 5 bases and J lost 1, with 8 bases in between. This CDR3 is CASSRHVQETQYF. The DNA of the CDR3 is TGTGCCAGCAGTCGACACGTCCAAGAGACCCAGTACTTC.

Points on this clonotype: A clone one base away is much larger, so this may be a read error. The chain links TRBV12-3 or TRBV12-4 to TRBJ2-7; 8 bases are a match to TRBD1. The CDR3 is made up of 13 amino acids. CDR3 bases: TGTGCCAGCGGAGGGATGGACAGGGACGATCAGTACTTC. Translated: CASGGMDRDDQYF.

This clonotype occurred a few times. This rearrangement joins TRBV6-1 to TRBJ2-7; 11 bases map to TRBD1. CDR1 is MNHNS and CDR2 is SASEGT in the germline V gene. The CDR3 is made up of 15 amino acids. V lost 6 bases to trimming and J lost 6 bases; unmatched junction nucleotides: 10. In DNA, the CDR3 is TGTGCCAGCAGGCCGGGACAGGGGGGGTCACTCGAGCAGTACTTC. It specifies CASRPGQGGSLEQYF.

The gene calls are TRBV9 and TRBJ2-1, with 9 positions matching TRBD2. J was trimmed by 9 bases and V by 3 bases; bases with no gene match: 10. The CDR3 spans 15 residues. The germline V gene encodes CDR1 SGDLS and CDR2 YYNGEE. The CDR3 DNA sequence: TGTGCCAGCAGCGACCCTAGCGGGGTCCAAGTTGAGCAGTTCTTC. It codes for CASSDPSGVQVEQFF.

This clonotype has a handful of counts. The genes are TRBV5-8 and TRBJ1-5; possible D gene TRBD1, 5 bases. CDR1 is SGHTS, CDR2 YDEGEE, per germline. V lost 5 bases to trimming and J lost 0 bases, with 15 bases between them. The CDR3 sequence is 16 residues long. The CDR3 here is CASRSDRAYSNQPQHF. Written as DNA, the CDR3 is TGTGCCAGCAGGTCCGACAGAGCTTATAGCAATCAGCCCCAGCATTTT.

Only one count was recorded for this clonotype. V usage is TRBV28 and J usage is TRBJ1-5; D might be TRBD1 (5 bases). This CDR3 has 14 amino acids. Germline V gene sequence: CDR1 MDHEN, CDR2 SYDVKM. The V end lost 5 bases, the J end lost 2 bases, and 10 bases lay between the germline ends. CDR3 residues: CASSRGGGNQPQHF. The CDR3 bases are TGTGCCAGCAGTCGTGGGGGGGGCAATCAGCCCCAGCATTTT.

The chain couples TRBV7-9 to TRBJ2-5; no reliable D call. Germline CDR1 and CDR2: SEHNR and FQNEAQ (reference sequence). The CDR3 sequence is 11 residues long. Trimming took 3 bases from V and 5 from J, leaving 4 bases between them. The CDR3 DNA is TGTGCCAGCAGCTTGATGGAGACCCAGTACTTC. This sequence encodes CASSLMETQYF. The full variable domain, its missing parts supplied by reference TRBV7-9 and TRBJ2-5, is DTGVSQNPRHKITKRGQNVTFRCDPISEHNRLYWYRQTLGQGPEFLTYFQNEAQLEKSRLLSDRFSAERPKGSFSTLEIQRTEQGDSAMYLCASSLMETQYFGPGTRLLVL.

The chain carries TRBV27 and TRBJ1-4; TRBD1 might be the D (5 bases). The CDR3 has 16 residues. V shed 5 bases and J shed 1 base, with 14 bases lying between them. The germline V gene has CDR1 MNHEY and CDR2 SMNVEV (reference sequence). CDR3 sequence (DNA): TGTGCCAGCAGTACCCGACAGCATCTAACTAATGAAAAACTGTTTTTT. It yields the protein CASSTRQHLTNEKLFF.

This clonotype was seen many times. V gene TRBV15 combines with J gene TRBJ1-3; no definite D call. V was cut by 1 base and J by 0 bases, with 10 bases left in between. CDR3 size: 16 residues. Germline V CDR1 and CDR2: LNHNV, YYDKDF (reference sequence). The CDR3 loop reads CATSRVYPSSGNTIYF. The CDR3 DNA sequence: TGTGCCACCAGCAGAGTATATCCGAGCTCTGGAAACACCATATATTTT.

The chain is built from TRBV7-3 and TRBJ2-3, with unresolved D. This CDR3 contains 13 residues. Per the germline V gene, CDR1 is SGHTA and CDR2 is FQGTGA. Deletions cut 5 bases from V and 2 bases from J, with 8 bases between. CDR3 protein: CASSRMTTDTQYF. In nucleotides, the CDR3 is TGTGCCAGCAGCCGGATGACCACAGATACGCAGTATTTT.

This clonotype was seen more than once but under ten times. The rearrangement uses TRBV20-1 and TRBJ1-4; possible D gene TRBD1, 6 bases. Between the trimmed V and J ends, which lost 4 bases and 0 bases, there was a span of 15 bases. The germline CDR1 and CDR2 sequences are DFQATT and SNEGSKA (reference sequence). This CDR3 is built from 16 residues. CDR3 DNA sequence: TGCAGTGCTACCCGACAGGAAGTTGCAACTAATGAAAAACTGTTTTTT. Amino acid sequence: CSATRQEVATNEKLFF.

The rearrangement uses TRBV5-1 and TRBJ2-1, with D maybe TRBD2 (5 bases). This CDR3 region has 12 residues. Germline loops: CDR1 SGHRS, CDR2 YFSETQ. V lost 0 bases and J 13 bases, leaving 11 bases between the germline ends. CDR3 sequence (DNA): TGCGCCAGCAGCTTGGGGGAGATGGGACAGTTCTTC. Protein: CASSLGEMGQFF.

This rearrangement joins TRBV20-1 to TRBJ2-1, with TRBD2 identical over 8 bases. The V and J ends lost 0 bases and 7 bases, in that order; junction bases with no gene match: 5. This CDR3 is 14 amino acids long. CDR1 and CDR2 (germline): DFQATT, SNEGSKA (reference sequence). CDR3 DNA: TGCAGTGCTAGAGATGTGGTAGCGGGAAATGAGCAGTTCTTC. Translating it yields CSARDVVAGNEQFF.

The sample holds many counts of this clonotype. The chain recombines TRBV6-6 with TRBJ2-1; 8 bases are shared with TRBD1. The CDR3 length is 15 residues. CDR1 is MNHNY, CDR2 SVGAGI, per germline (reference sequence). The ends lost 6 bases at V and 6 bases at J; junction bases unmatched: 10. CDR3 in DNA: TGTGCCAGCAGCCCCGGACAGGGATCGACCAATGAGCAGTTCTTC. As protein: CASSPGQGSTNEQFF.

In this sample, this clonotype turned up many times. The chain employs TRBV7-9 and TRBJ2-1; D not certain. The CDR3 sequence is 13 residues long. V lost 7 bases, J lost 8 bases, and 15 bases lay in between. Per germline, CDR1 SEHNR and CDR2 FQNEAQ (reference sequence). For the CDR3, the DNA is TGTGCCAGCACCAAGGTACCCCAAGATGAGCAGTTCTTC. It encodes CASTKVPQDEQFF.